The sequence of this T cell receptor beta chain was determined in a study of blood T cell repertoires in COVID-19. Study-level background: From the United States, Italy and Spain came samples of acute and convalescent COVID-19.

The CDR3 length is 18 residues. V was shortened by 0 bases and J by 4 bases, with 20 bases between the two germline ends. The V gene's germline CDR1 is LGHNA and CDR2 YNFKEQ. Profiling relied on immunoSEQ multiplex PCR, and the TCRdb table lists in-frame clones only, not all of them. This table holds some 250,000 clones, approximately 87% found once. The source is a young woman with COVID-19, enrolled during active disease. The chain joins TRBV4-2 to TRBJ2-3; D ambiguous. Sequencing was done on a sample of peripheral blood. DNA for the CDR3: TGTGCCAGCAGCCAAGAGGGTCTGTCTGAGGTGGCCCCAGATACGCAGTATTTT. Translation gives CASSQEGLSEVAPDTQYF.